The 3 T cell receptor beta chains listed next were all sequenced from one sample in a study of shared T cell receptors in the human thymus. Assay: immunoSEQ multiplex PCR; the TCRdb copy retains only in-frame clones and omits some. The table includes about 730,000 clones, 70% to 90% detected once. These data were likewise used in another study, on human thymus T cells.

Source material: thymocytes. These receptors came from a girl under two years old with a congenital heart defect.

The chain couples TRBV5-6 to TRBJ1-2, with 7 nucleotides matching TRBD1. CDR1 and CDR2 from the germline V gene are SGHDT and YYEEEE. The CDR3 extends over 14 amino acids. J gave up 5 bases and V 3 bases, and 7 bases lay outside the gene matches. The CDR3, as DNA: TGTGCCAGCAGCTGGGGAGGACAGGTATATGGCTACACCTTC. It encodes CASSWGGQVYGYTF. The entire variable domain, with the rest obtained from reference TRBV5-6 and TRBJ1-2, is as follows: DAGVTQSPTHLIKTRGQQVTLRCSPKSGHDTVSWYQQALGQGPQFIFQYYEEEERQRGNFPDRFSGHQFPNYSSELNVNALLLGDSALYLCASSWGGQVYGYTFGSGTRLTVV.

The chain links TRBV27 to TRBJ1-2; 9 bases are shared with TRBD1. This CDR3 is 15 amino acids long. V shed 6 bases and J 3 bases; nucleotides not matched to a gene: 8. Germline lookup yields CDR1 MNHEY and CDR2 SMNVEV (reference sequence). CDR3 sequence: CASSPGTGIDYGYTF. CDR3 nucleotide sequence: TGTGCCAGCAGCCCCGGGACAGGGATTGACTATGGCTACACCTTC.

J is TRBJ1-5 and V is TRBV28, with 10 positions matching TRBD1. V lost 1 base, J lost 7 bases, and 4 bases stayed unmatched. Germline assignment: CDR1 MDHEN and CDR2 SYDVKM. The CDR3 has 15 amino acids. CDR3 sequence reads: CASSLLWDRGQPQHF. CDR3 DNA: TGTGCCAGCAGTTTATTGTGGGACAGGGGACAGCCCCAGCATTTT.